These T cell receptor beta chains were read from a single sample in a study of cytomegalovirus exposure and HLA in healthy donors. TCRdb's copy holds only in-frame clones and misses some; the assay was immunoSEQ multiplex PCR. The sample carries some 170,000 clones, 82% recorded once. Input material: PBMCs. These receptors were collected from a man aged 50 or older in good health and CMV-seropositive. Each CDR3 is given with its conserved first and last residue. Clone size, where shown, is once, few, many, or a class for clones that have expanded.

clone size,V gene,J gene,CDR3 protein
NA,TRBV6-1,TRBJ2-7,CASSELMGPYEQYF
NA,TRBV7-6,TRBJ2-3,CASSLVGTGGSSTDTQYF
NA,TRBV6-6,TRBJ2-2,CAVGGELFF
NA,TRBV23-1,TRBJ2-5,CASSLLDRGPLKKETQYF
NA,TRBV12-5,NA,CASGWTSGSPYEQYF
NA,TRBV9,TRBJ2-5,CASSARTSGGEEETQYF
NA,TRBV29-1,TRBJ1-1,CSVRMQGSTEAFF
NA,TRBV6-4,TRBJ1-1,CASKAGGPFGYTEAFF
NA,TRBV2,TRBJ2-7,CASSEGRPGPSYEQYF
once,TRBV5-1,TRBJ2-7,CASRAGLAENYEQYF
NA,TRBV7-6,NA,CASSSRPNPTNEQYF
once,TRBV5-4,TRBJ1-2,CASSLDRSYGYTF
NA,TRBV9,TRBJ2-7,CASSALSGGAYEQYF
few,TRBV18,TRBJ1-3,CASSPTPDRTGNTIYF
NA,TRBV19,TRBJ1-5,CASIRTGGGQPQHF
NA,TRBV5-4,TRBJ2-7,CASHSGGLNYEQYF
NA,TRBV5-8,TRBJ2-2,CASSLGGNRGTGELFF
NA,TRBV11-1,TRBJ2-2,CASSLTVKSTGELFF
NA,TRBV10-3,TRBJ2-7,CAISDSQGTYEQYF
NA,TRBV7-7,TRBJ2-2,CASSGVGDTGELFF
NA,TRBV5-4,TRBJ1-1,CASSSQWAGDTEAFF
NA,TRBV7-3,TRBJ1-1,CASSSRGRAEAFF
NA,TRBV5-4,TRBJ1-1,CASSWDSSEAFF